The 32 T cell receptor beta chains listed next were all sequenced from one sample in a study of human thymus T cells. Produced via immunoSEQ multiplex PCR; TCRdb's table is partial and in-frame only. The sample shows 40,000 to 45,000 clones, 85% to 95% of them seen only once. What was sequenced was blood. The receptor source for this set is a boy less than two years old with a congenital heart defect but otherwise immunologically healthy.

This clone appeared a single time. The rearrangement uses TRBV5-4 and TRBJ2-3, with 11 bases matching TRBD2. CDR3 size: 17 residues. CDR1 is SGHNT, CDR2 YYREEE, per germline (reference sequence). After removal of 4 bases from V and 0 bases from J, the junction contained 7 bases not matched to a gene. CDR3 in DNA: TGTGCCAGCAGCCGACTAGCGGGGAGATCTAGCACAGATACGCAGTATTTT. This sequence encodes CASSRLAGRSSTDTQYF.

V is TRBV4-3 and J is TRBJ1-4, with D possibly matching TRBD1 (5 bases). Germline V gene lookup returns CDR1 LGHNA and CDR2 YSLEER. This CDR3 is 13 amino acids long. With 0 bases removed from V and 10 bases from J, the gap between germline ends came to 9 bases. CDR3 loop: CASSQERQGKLFF. CDR3 nucleotides: TGCGCCAGCAGCCAAGAAAGGCAGGGAAAACTGTTTTTT.

CDR3 sequence: CASSLVKGKGYEQYF. The DNA of the CDR3 is TGTGCCAGCAGCTTAGTAAAGGGAAAAGGGTACGAGCAGTACTTC. The chain carries TRBV11-2 and TRBJ2-7; no reliable D call. V was pared by 1 base and J by 4 bases, with 14 bases between. CDR3 size: 15 residues. Germline V lookup: CDR1 SGHAT, CDR2 FQNNGV.

CDR3 DNA: TGTGCCAGCAGCAGGGCCCCGGGACCCGGAAACACCATATATTTT. Amino acids: CASSRAPGPGNTIYF. The chain uses TRBV21-1 and TRBJ1-3. TRBV21-1 is annotated as a pseudogene. CDR3 length: 15 residues.

This chain links TRBV5-6 with TRBJ2-7; 9 positions match TRBD1. The germline V gene has CDR1 SGHDT and CDR2 YYEEEE. The CDR3 is 15 amino acids. The V gene end was trimmed by 4 bases and the J gene end by 4 bases; junction bases not matched to a gene: 9. This CDR3 is CASSGTGTGFYEQYF. As DNA, the CDR3 is TGTGCCAGCAGCGGAACCGGGACAGGGTTTTACGAGCAGTACTTC.

This clone was recorded only once. CDR3 in amino acids: CASSMRHEQFF. The CDR3 DNA is TGTGCCAGTAGTATGAGGCATGAGCAGTTCTTC. The V call is TRBV19, the J call TRBJ2-1; no clear D. Looked up from germline, CDR1 is LNHDA and CDR2 is SQIVND (reference sequence). The CDR3 runs to 11 residues. The V and J ends lost 3 bases and 8 bases respectively, with 5 bases between them.

The chain has TRBV7-3 and TRBJ2-1; 8 nucleotides align to TRBD2. In germline, CDR1 is SGHTA, CDR2 FQGTGA. CDR3 length: 15 amino acids. J lost 10 bases, V lost 5 bases, and 13 bases had no gene match. The CDR3 DNA reads TGTGCCAGCAGCCAGGCCAGCGGGGGTAACCGCGAGCAGTTCTTC. It specifies CASSQASGGNREQFF.

CDR3 in amino acids: CASSYGERGVEGYTF. In DNA form, the CDR3 reads TGTGCCAGCAGTTACGGCGAGCGAGGGGTGGAGGGCTACACCTTC. This sequence joins TRBV6-5 and TRBJ1-2; possible D gene TRBD1, 5 bases. Trimming removed 2 bases at V and 8 bases at J, with 18 bases between. The CDR3 runs 15 residues. Germline assignment: CDR1 MNHEY and CDR2 SVGAGI.

This clone was observed a few times. The rearrangement uses TRBV5-1 and TRBJ1-1; tentative D call: TRBD1 (6 bases). The germline CDR1 and CDR2 sequences are SGHRS and YFSETQ. V gave up 2 bases and J gave up 10 bases, with 15 bases separating them. This CDR3 is built from 13 residues. The CDR3 here is CASSFITGLVAFF. CDR3 coding DNA: TGCGCCAGCAGCTTCATTACAGGGTTGGTAGCTTTCTTT.

The rearrangement links TRBV29-1 to TRBJ2-5; D tentatively fits TRBD1 or TRBD2 (5 bases each). Trimming removed 4 bases from V and 5 bases from J, with 14 bases in between. The CDR3 runs 13 residues. Germline V gene sequence: CDR1 SQVTM, CDR2 ANQGSEA. The CDR3 DNA reads as TGCAGCGTTGCCGAGGGGTATGGGGAGACCCAGTACTTC. Translation: CSVAEGYGETQYF.

The gene calls are TRBV6-1 and TRBJ1-1; a possible D gene is TRBD1 (5 bases). This CDR3 is 13 amino acids long. Germline lookup yields CDR1 MNHNS and CDR2 SASEGT. Trimming removed 4 bases from V and 9 bases from J, with 15 bases in between. In nucleotides, the CDR3 is TGTGCCAGCAGTGTCCGGGACGGTTTGAAAGCTTTCTTT. Translating it yields CASSVRDGLKAFF.

This clone was picked up one time. V gene TRBV11-2 combines with J gene TRBJ2-1; possibly TRBD1 for D (5 bases). CDR3 length equals 11 residues. Looked up from germline, CDR1 is SGHAT and CDR2 is FQNNGV. V gave up 7 bases and J gave up 6 bases, with 7 bases separating them. The CDR3 reads CASTQGNEQFF. The CDR3 DNA sequence: TGTGCCAGCACCCAGGGCAATGAGCAGTTCTTC.

The chain carries TRBV2 and TRBJ2-2; a possible D gene is TRBD2 (5 bases). Germline CDR1 SNHLY, CDR2 FYNNEI. The CDR3 is 15 amino acids. V lost 7 bases and J lost 0, with 12 bases in between. The CDR3, as DNA: TGTGCCAGCACCGAGGGTCCCCCGAACACCGGGGAGCTGTTTTTT. It encodes CASTEGPPNTGELFF.

The chain links TRBV5-1 to TRBJ2-7; TRBD2 matches 9 bases. The CDR3 contains 16 residues. Per germline, CDR1 SGHRS and CDR2 YFSETQ. The V gene end was trimmed by 0 bases and the J gene end by 5 bases; junction bases not matched to a gene: 9. CDR3 DNA: TGCGCCAGCAGCTTGGCCCTAGCGGGGTTAATCCACGAGCAGTACTTC. Amino acids: CASSLALAGLIHEQYF.

The V and J genes are TRBV27 and TRBJ2-7; D unresolved. V gave up 3 bases and J gave up 7 bases, with 16 bases separating them. The CDR3 contains 14 residues. The germline V gene has CDR1 MNHEY and CDR2 SMNVEV (reference sequence). The CDR3 sequence: CASSLYAGPWEQYF. CDR3 DNA: TGTGCCAGCAGTTTGTACGCAGGTCCCTGGGAGCAGTACTTC.

The gene calls are TRBV5-1 and TRBJ2-2, with 8 nucleotides matching TRBD1. With 1 base clipped from V and 4 bases from J, the junction kept 0 bases outside the gene matches. CDR3 length equals 14 residues. The V gene's germline CDR1 is SGHRS and CDR2 YFSETQ. CDR3 protein: CASSLTGGTGELFF. The CDR3, as DNA: TGCGCCAGCAGCTTGACAGGGGGCACCGGGGAGCTGTTTTTT.

This clone has just one count. This chain joins TRBV4-1 and TRBJ2-3; no definite D call. Per the germline V gene, CDR1 is MGHRA and CDR2 is YSYEKL. The CDR3 is made up of 13 amino acids. V dropped 3 bases and J dropped 2 bases, with 6 bases sitting between them. Here the CDR3 reads CASSQRITDTQYF. The CDR3 DNA reads as TGCGCCAGCAGCCAGCGGATCACAGATACGCAGTATTTT.

The chain combines TRBV29-1 with TRBJ2-5; D is undetermined. V lost 4 bases and J lost 1, with 7 bases in between. CDR3 length: 12 amino acids. Germline CDR1 is SQVTM and CDR2 is ANQGSEA. Here the CDR3 DNA reads TGCAGCGTTGCACTGACCCAAGAGACCCAGTACTTC. It translates to CSVALTQETQYF.

The V gene is TRBV6-5, the J gene TRBJ2-7, with D hard to call. The ends were cut back, 5 bases at V and 4 bases at J, with 18 bases in the middle. This CDR3 is 15 amino acids long. Germline-derived CDR1 and CDR2 are MNHEY and SVGAGI. As DNA, the CDR3 is TGTGCCAGCAGTACCCCTGGGGTATTGTGGTACGAGCAGTACTTC. The encoded protein is CASSTPGVLWYEQYF.

This clone was seen a handful of times. CDR3: CASRRIPSTGNTEAFF. CDR3 in DNA: TGTGCCAGCAGACGAATACCATCGACGGGGAACACTGAAGCTTTCTTT. The chain recombines TRBV27 with TRBJ1-1; D unclear. Germline CDR1 and CDR2: MNHEY and SMNVEV (reference sequence). V was trimmed by 6 bases and J by 1 base, leaving 18 bases between them. The CDR3 extends over 16 amino acids.

J is TRBJ2-7 and V is TRBV7-2, with D unclear. Trimming removed 3 bases from V and 3 bases from J, with 3 bases in between. Germline V gene lookup returns CDR1 SGHTA and CDR2 FQGNSA. The CDR3 runs 11 residues. CDR3 sequence reads: CASSFYYEQYF. In nucleotides, the CDR3 is TGTGCCAGCAGCTTCTACTACGAGCAGTACTTC.

This chain connects TRBV9 to TRBJ2-3; the match to TRBD1 covers 7 bases. J was trimmed by 2 bases and V by 5 bases; bases with no gene match: 8. The germline gives CDR1 SGDLS, CDR2 YYNGEE. This CDR3 spans 15 amino acids. CDR3: CASSRGLGSTDTQYF. CDR3 DNA: TGTGCCAGCAGTAGGGGGCTAGGTTCCACAGATACGCAGTATTTT.

J is TRBJ2-3 and V is TRBV5-1; no clear D. CDR1 is SGHRS, CDR2 YFSETQ, per germline. The CDR3 is 14 amino acids. V was pared by 0 bases and J by 2 bases, with 7 bases between. Here the CDR3 reads CASSLVGLTDTQYF. CDR3 nucleotide sequence: TGCGCCAGCAGCTTGGTCGGTCTCACAGATACGCAGTATTTT.

This chain links TRBV5-1 with TRBJ2-5; tentative D call: TRBD2 (5 bases). This CDR3 is 13 amino acids long. Germline CDR1 reads SGHRS; CDR2 reads YFSETQ. The germline V and J ends were trimmed by 2 bases and 4 bases, with 9 bases remaining between them. The CDR3 nucleotides read TGCGCCAGCAGCTTCCGGGGTCGAGAGACCCAGTACTTC. This codes for CASSFRGRETQYF. The full variable domain, completed using reference TRBV5-1 and TRBJ2-5, is KAGVTQTPRYLIKTRGQQVTLSCSPISGHRSVSWYQQTPGQGLQFLFEYFSETQRNKGNFPGRFSGRQFSNSRSEMNVSTLELGDSALYLCASSFRGRETQYFGPGTRLLVL.

The V call is TRBV11-2, the J call TRBJ1-4; 8 nucleotides match TRBD1. Looked up from germline, CDR1 is SGHAT and CDR2 is FQNNGV. The V segment lost 4 bases and the J segment 5 bases; nucleotides outside the gene matches: 0. The CDR3 has 13 amino acids. CDR3 DNA sequence: TGTGCCAGCAGCTACAGGGGGAATGAAAAACTGTTTTTT. Its translation: CASSYRGNEKLFF.

The V call is TRBV6-6, the J call TRBJ1-6, with a weak D call TRBD1 (5 bases). There are 15 residues in the CDR3. With 0 bases removed from V and 5 bases from J, the gap between germline ends came to 8 bases. Germline CDR1 is MNHNY and CDR2 is SVGAGI (reference sequence). The CDR3: CASSYSPGNNSPLHF. The CDR3 DNA sequence: TGTGCCAGCAGTTACTCGCCAGGGAATAATTCACCCCTCCACTTT.

A single count supports this clone. The J gene is TRBJ1-6, the V gene TRBV4-1, with 9 bases lining up with TRBD1. The CDR3 extends over 16 amino acids. Germline V gene sequence: CDR1 MGHRA, CDR2 YSYEKL. V lost 0 bases, J lost 4 bases, and 1 base stayed unmatched. The CDR3 is CASSQEGTGYNSPLHF. The DNA for the CDR3 is TGCGCCAGCAGCCAAGAAGGGACAGGGTATAATTCACCCCTCCACTTT.

The chain uses TRBV10-3 and TRBJ1-1; D is perhaps TRBD1 (5 bases). V gave up 3 bases and J gave up 10 bases, with 9 bases separating them. Germline CDR1 and CDR2: ENHRY and SYGVKD. The CDR3 has 11 residues. The CDR3 protein is CAISEVGAAFF. The CDR3 DNA sequence: TGTGCCATCAGTGAAGTAGGGGCAGCTTTCTTT.

V and J are TRBV11-2 and TRBJ2-1; 8 bases map to TRBD1. The V gene end was trimmed by 5 bases and the J gene end by 3 bases; junction bases not matched to a gene: 9. The CDR3 covers 16 residues. The V gene's germline CDR1 is SGHAT and CDR2 FQNNGV. The CDR3 DNA reads as TGTGCCAGCAGCACCTGGACAGGGAAGGGCTACAATGAGCAGTTCTTC. It is translated as CASSTWTGKGYNEQFF.

The DNA for the CDR3 is TGTGCCAGCAGTTTATATGCGATCTCCTACGAGCAGTACTTC. Residues: CASSLYAISYEQYF. The chain carries TRBV27 and TRBJ2-7, with D uncertain. Germline CDR1 is MNHEY and CDR2 is SMNVEV (reference sequence). CDR3 length: 14 residues. V was pared by 1 base and J by 0 bases, with 7 bases between.

The V and J genes are TRBV7-6 and TRBJ2-3; D ambiguous. This CDR3 has 14 residues. V was trimmed by 1 base and J by 1 base, leaving 6 bases between them. Germline V lookup: CDR1 SGHVS, CDR2 FNYEAQ. CDR3 sequence reads: CASSLEWGTDTQYF. CDR3 coding DNA: TGTGCCAGCAGCTTAGAGTGGGGCACAGATACGCAGTATTTT.

The rearrangement links TRBV11-3 to TRBJ2-7; D uncertain. Germline V gene sequence: CDR1 SGHNT, CDR2 YENEEA. The V and J ends lost 0 bases and 2 bases respectively, with 5 bases between them. This CDR3 is 13 amino acids long. The DNA for the CDR3 is TGTGCCAGCAGCTTAGATCTGGCCTACGAGCAGTACTTC. Translation gives CASSLDLAYEQYF.